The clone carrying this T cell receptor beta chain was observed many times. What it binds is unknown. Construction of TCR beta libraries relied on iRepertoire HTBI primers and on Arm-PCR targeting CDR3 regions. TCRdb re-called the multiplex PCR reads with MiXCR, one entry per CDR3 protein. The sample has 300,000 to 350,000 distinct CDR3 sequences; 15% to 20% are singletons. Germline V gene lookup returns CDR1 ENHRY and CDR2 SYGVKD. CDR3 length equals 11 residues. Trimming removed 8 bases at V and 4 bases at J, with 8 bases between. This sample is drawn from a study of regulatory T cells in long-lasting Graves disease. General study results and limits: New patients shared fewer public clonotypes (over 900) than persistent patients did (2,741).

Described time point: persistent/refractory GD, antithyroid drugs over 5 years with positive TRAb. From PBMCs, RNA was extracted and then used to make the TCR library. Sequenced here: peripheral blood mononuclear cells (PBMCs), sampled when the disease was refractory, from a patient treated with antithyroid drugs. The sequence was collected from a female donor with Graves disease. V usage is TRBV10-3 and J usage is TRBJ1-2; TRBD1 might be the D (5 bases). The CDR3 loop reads CAIEGSYGYTF. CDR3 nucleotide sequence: TGTGCCATCGAGGGGAGCTATGGCTACACCTTC.